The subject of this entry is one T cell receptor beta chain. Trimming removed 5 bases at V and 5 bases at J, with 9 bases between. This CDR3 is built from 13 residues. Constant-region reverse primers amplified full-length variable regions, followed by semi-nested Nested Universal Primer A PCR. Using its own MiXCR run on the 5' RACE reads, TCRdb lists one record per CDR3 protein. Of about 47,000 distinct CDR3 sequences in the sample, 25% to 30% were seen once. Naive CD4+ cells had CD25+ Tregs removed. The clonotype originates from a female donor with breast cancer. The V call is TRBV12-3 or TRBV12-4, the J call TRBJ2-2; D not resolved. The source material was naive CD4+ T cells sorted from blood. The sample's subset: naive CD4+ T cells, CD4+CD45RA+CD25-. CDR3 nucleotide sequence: TGTGCCAGCAGTCCATTTGAGACCGGGGAGCTGTTTTTT. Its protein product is CASSPFETGELFF.